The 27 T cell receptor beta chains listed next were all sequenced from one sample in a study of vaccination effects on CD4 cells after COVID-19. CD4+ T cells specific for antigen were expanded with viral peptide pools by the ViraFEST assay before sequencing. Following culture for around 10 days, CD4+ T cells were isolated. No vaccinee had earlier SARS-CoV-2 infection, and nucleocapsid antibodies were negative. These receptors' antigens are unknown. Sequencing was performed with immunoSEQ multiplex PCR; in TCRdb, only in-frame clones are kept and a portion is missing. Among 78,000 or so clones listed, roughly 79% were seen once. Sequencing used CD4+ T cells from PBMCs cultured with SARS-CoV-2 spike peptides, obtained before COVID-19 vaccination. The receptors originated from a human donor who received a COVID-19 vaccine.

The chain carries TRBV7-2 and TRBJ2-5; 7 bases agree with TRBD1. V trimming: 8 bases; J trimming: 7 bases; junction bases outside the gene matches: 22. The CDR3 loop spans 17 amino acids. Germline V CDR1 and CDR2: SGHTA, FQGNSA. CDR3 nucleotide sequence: TGTGCCAGCTCCTCTTCGAGTCGCGGGTCGCCAGGGGGGACCCAGTACTTC. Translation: CASSSSSRGSPGGTQYF.

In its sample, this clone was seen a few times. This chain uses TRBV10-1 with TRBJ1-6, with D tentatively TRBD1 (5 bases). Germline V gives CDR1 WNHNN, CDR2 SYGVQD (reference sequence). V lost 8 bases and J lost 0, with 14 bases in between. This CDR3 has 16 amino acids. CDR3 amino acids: CASGKGPGSYNSPLHF. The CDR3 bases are TGCGCCAGCGGGAAGGGGCCCGGCTCCTATAATTCACCCCTCCACTTT.

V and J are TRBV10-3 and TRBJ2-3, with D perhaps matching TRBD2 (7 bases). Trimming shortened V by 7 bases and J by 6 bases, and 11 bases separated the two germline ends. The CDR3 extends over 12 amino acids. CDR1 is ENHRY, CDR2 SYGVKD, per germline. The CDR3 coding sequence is TGTGCCATCACGGGGGGCCGGGATACGCAGTATTTT. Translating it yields CAITGGRDTQYF.

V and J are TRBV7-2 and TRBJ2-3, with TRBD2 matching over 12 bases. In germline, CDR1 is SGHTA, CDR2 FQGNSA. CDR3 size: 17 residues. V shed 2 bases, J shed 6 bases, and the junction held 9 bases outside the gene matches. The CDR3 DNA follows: TGTGCCAGCAGCTTACTCTCTAGCGGGGGGGCCCGTGATACGCAGTATTTT. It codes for CASSLLSSGGARDTQYF.

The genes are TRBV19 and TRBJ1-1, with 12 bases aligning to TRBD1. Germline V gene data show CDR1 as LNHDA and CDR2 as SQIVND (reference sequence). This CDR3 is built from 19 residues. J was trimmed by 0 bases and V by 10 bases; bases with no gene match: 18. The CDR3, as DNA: TGTGCCACTTCCCGAGAATCGAGGGGGACAGGGGGCCTGAACACTGAAGCTTTCTTT. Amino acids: CATSRESRGTGGLNTEAFF. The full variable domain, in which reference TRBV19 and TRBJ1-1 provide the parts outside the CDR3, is DGGITQSPKYLFRKEGQNVTLSCEQNLNHDAMYWYRQDPGQGLRLIYYSQIVNDFQKGDIAEGYSVSREKKESFPLTVTSAQKNPTAFYLCATSRESRGTGGLNTEAFFGQGTRLTVV.

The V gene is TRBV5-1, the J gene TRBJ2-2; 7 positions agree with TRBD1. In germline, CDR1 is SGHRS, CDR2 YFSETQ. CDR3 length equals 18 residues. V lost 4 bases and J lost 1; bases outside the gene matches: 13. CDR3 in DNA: TGCGCCAGCAGCCCTAATGGCAGGGGGAGAATGAACACCGGGGAGCTGTTTTTT. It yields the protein CASSPNGRGRMNTGELFF.

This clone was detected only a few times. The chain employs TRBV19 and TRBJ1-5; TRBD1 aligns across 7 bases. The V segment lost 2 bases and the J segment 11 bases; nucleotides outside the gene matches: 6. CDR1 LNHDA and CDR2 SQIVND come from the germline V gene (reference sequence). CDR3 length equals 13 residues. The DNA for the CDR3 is TGTGCCAGTAGTATAAGGGACAGCGGGACCCAGCATTTT. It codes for CASSIRDSGTQHF.

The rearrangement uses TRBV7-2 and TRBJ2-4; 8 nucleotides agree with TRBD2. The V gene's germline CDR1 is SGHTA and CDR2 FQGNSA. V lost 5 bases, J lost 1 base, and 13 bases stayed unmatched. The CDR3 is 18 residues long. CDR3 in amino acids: CASSPFGSGVFAKNIQYF. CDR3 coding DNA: TGTGCCAGCAGCCCATTCGGTAGCGGGGTCTTTGCCAAAAACATTCAGTACTTC.

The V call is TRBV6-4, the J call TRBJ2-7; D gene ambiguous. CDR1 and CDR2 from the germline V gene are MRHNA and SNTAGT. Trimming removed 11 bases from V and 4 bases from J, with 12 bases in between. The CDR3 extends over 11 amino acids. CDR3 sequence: CALFPSYEQYV. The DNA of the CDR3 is TGTGCCCTATTTCCATCTTACGAGCAGTACGTC.

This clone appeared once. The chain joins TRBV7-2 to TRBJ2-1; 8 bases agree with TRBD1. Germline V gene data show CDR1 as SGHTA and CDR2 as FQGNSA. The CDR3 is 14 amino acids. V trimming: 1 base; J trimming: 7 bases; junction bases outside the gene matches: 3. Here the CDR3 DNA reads TGTGCCAGCAGCTTAGACAGGGGGAGGAATGAGCAGTTCTTC. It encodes CASSLDRGRNEQFF. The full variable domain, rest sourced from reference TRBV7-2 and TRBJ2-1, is GAGVSQSPSNKVTEKGKDVELRCDPISGHTALYWYRQSLGQGLEFLIYFQGNSAPDKSGLPSDRFSAERTGGSVSTLTIQRTQQEDSAVYLCASSLDRGRNEQFFGPGTRLTVL.

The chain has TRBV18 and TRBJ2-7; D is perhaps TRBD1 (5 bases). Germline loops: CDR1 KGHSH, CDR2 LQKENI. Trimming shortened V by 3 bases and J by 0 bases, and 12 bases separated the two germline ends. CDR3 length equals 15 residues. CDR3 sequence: CASSPSTGRSYEQYV. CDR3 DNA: TGTGCCAGCTCACCCTCAACAGGACGCTCCTACGAGCAGTACGTC.

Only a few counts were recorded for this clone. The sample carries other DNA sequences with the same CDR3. CDR3 nucleotides: TGTGCCAGCAGCCTTACAGCGGCTAACTATGGCTACACCTTC. It translates to CASSLTAANYGYTF. V is TRBV7-2 and J is TRBJ1-2, with unresolved D. This CDR3 is 14 amino acids long. The germline V gene encodes CDR1 SGHTA and CDR2 FQGNSA. The V and J ends lost 5 bases and 0 bases respectively, with 10 bases between them.

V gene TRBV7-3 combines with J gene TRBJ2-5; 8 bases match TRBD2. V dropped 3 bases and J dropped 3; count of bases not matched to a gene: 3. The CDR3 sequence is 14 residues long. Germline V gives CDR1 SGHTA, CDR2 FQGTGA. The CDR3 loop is CASSFGREEETQYF. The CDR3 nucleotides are TGTGCCAGCAGCTTTGGGCGGGAGGAAGAGACCCAGTACTTC. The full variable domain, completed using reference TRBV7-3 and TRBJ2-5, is GAGVSQTPSNKVTEKGKYVELRCDPISGHTALYWYRQSLGQGPEFLIYFQGTGAADDSGLPNDRFFAVRPEGSVSTLKIQRTERGDSAVYLCASSFGREEETQYFGPGTRLLVL.

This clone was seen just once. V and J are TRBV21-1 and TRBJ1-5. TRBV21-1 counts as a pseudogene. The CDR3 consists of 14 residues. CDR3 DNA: TGTGCCAGCAGCAAAAGGAGGGGAGGTCAGCCCCAGCATTTT. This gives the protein CASSKRRGGQPQHF.

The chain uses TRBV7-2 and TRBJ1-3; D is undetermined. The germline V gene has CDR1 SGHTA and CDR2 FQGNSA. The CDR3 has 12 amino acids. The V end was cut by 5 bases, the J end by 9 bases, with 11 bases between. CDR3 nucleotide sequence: TGTGCCAGCAGCGCCGTCACGGCCACCATATATTTT. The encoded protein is CASSAVTATIYF.

This CDR3 reads CSVRTSGGQQPYQETQYF. In DNA, the CDR3 is TGCAGCGTGAGGACTAGCGGGGGCCAACAGCCGTACCAAGAGACCCAGTACTTC. The V gene is TRBV29-1, the J gene TRBJ2-5; 13 nucleotides match TRBD2. Germline values: CDR1 SQVTM, CDR2 ANQGSEA. Losses at the gene ends were 6 bases for V and 0 bases for J; bases not matched to a gene: 13. CDR3 size: 18 residues.

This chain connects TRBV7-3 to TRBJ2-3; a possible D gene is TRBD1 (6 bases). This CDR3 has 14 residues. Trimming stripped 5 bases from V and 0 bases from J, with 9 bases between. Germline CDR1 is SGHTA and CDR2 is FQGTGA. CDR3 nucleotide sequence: TGTGCCAGCAGCAAGGACAGAAGCACAGATACGCAGTATTTT. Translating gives CASSKDRSTDTQYF.

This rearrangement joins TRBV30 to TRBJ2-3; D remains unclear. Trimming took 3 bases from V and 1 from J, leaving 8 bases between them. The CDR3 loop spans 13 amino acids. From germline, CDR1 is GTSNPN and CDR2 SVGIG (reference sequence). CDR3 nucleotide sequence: TGTGCCTGGAGAATGGGTGGCACAGATACGCAGTATTTT. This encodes CAWRMGGTDTQYF. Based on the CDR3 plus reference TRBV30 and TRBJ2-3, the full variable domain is SQTIHQWPATLVQPVGSPLSLECTVEGTSNPNLYWYRQAAGRGLQLLFYSVGIGQISSEVPQNLSASRPQDRQFILSSKKLLLSDSGFYLCAWRMGGTDTQYFGPGTRLTVL.

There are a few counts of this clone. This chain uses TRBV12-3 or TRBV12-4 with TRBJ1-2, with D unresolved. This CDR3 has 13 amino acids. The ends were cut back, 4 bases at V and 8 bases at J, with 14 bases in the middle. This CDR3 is CASSSTGVRGYTF. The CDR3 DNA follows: TGTGCCAGCAGTTCCACGGGTGTGCGCGGCTACACCTTC.

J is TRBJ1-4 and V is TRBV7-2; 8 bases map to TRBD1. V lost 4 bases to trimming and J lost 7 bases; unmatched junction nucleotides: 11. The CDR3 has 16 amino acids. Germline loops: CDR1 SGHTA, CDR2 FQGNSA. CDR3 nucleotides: TGTGCCAGCAGCTCTAGAGGACAGGGTGGGGCTGAAAAACTGTTTTTT. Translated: CASSSRGQGGAEKLFF.

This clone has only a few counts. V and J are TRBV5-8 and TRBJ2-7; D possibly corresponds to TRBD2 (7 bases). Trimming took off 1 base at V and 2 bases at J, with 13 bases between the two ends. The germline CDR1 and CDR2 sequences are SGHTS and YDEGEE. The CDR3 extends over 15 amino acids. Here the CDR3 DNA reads TGTGCCAGCAGCTTGAGGGGGGGTTCGGCCTACGAGCAGTACGTC. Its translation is CASSLRGGSAYEQYV.

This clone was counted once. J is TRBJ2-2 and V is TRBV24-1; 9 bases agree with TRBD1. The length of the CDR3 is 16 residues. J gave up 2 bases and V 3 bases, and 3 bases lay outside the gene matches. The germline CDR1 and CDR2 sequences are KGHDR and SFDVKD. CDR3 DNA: TGTGCCACCAGTGATCCCACAGGGGGCAACACCGGGGAGCTGTTTTTT. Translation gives CATSDPTGGNTGELFF.

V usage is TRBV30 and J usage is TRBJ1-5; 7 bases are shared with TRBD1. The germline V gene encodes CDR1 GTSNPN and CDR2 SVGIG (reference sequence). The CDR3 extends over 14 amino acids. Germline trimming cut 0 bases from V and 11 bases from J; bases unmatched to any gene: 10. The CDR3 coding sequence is TGTGCCTGGAGTGTACCGGGAGGCCAGGGGGCCCAGCATTTT. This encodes CAWSVPGGQGAQHF. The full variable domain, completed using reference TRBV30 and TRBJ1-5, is SQTIHQWPATLVQPVGSPLSLECTVEGTSNPNLYWYRQAAGRGLQLLFYSVGIGQISSEVPQNLSASRPQDRQFILSSKKLLLSDSGFYLCAWSVPGGQGAQHFGDGTRLSIL.

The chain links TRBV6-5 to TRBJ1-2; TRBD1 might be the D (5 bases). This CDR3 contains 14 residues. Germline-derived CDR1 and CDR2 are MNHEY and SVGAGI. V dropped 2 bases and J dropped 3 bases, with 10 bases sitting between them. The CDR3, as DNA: TGTGCCAGCAGTTACGGTCAGGGCTACTATGGCTACACCTTC. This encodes CASSYGQGYYGYTF.

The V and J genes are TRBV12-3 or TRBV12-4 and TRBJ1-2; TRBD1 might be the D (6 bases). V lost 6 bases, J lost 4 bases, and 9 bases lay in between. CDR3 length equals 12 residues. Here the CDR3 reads CASRGQSYGYTF. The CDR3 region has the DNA TGTGCCAGCAGAGGACAGTCCTATGGCTACACCTTC.

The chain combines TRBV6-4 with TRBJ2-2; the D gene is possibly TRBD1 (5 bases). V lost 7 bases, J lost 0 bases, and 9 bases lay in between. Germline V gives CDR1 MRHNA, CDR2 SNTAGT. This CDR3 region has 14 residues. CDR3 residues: CASTRTSNTGELFF. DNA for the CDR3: TGTGCCAGCACCAGGACATCGAACACCGGGGAGCTGTTTTTT.

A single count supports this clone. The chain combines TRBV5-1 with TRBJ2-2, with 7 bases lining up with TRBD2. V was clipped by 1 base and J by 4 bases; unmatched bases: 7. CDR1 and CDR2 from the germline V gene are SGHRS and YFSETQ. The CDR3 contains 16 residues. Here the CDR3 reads CASSLLRGSGTGELFF. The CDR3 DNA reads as TGCGCCAGCAGCTTGTTGCGGGGGAGCGGCACCGGGGAGCTGTTTTTT. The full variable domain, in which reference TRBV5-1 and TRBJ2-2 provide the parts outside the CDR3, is KAGVTQTPRYLIKTRGQQVTLSCSPISGHRSVSWYQQTPGQGLQFLFEYFSETQRNKGNFPGRFSGRQFSNSRSEMNVSTLELGDSALYLCASSLLRGSGTGELFFGEGSRLTVL.